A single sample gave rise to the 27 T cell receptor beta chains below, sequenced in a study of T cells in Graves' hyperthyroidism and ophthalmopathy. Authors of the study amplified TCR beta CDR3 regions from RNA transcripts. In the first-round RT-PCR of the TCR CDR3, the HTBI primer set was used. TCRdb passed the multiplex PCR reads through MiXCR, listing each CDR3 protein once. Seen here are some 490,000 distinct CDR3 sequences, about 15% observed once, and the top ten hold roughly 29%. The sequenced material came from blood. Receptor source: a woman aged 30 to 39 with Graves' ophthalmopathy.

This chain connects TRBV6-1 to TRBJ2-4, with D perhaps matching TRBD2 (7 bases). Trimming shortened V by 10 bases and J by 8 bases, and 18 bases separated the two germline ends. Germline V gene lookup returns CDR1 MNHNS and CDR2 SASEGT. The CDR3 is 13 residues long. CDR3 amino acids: CATSEGGADIQYF. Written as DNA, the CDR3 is TGTGCCACCTCTGAGGGGGGGGCGGACATTCAGTACTTC.

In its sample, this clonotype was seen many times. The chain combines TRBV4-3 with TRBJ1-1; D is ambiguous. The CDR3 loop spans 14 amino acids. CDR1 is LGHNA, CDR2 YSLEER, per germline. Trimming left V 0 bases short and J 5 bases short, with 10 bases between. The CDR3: CASSQDGPWTEAFF. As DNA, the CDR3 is TGCGCCAGCAGCCAAGATGGGCCGTGGACTGAAGCTTTCTTT.

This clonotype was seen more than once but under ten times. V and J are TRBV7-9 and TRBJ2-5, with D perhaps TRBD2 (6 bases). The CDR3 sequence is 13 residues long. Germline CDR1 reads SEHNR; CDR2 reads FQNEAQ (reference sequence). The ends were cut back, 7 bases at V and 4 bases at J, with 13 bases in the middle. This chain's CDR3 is CASILRGRETQYF. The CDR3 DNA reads TGTGCCAGCATCCTCCGGGGGAGAGAGACCCAGTACTTC.

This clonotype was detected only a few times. CDR3 region: CASSYAGINQPQHF. The CDR3 region has the DNA TGTGCCAGCAGTTACGCGGGAATCAATCAGCCCCAGCATTTT. The rearrangement links TRBV6-2 or TRBV6-3 to TRBJ1-5; D not certain. The CDR3 spans 14 residues. CDR1 is MNHEY, CDR2 SVGEGT, per germline. V gave up 2 bases and J gave up 3 bases, with 8 bases separating them.

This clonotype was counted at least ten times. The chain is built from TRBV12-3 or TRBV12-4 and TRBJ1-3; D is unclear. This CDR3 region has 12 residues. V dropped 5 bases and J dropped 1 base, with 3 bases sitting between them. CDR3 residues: CASSQSGNTIYF. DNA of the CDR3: TGTGCCAGCAGTCAGTCTGGAAACACCATATATTTT.

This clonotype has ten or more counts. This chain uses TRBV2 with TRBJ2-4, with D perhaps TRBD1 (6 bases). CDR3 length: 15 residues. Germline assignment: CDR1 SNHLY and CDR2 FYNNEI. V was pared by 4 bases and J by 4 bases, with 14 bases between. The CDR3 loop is CASSGDTLGKNIQYF. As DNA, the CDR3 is TGTGCCAGCAGTGGGGACACGCTGGGGAAAAACATTCAGTACTTC.

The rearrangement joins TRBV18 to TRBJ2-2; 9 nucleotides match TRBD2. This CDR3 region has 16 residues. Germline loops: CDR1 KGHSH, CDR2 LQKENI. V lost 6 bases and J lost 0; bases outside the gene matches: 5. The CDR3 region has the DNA TGTGCCAGCTCCTCCCGACTAGCGGCGAACACCGGGGAGCTGTTTTTT. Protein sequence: CASSSRLAANTGELFF. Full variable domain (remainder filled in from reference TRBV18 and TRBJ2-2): NAGVMQNPRHLVRRRGQEARLRCSPMKGHSHVYWYRQLPEEGLKFMVYLQKENIIDESGMPKERFSAEFPKEGPSILRIQQVVRGDSAAYFCASSSRLAANTGELFFGEGSRLTVL.

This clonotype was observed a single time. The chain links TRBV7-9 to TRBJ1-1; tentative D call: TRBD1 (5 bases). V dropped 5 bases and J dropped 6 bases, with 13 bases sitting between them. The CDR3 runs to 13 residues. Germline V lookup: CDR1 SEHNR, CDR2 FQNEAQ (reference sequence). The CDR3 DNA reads TGTGCCAGCAGCAGGGACCTAGCTCCTGAAGCTTTCTTT. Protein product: CASSRDLAPEAFF.

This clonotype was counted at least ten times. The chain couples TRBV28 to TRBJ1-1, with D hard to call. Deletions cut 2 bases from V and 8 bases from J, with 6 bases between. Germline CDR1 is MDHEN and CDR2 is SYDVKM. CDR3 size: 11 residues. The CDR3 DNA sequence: TGTGCCAGCAGTTTACGGGCCGAAGCTTTCTTT. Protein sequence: CASSLRAEAFF.

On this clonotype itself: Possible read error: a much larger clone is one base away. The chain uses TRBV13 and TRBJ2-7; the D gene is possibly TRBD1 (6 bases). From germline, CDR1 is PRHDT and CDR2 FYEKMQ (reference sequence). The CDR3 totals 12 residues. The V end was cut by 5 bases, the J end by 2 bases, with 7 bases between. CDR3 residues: CASSKGAYEQYF. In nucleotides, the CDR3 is TGTGCCAGCAGCAAGGGGGCCTACGAGCAGTACTTC.

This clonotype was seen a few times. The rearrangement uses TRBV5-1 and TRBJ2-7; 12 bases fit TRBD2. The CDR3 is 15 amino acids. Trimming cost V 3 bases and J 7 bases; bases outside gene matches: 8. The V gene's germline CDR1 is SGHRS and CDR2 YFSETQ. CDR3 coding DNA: TGCGCCAGCAGCTCCGGGACTAGCGGGTCGTGGGAGCAGTACTTC. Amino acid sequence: CASSSGTSGSWEQYF.

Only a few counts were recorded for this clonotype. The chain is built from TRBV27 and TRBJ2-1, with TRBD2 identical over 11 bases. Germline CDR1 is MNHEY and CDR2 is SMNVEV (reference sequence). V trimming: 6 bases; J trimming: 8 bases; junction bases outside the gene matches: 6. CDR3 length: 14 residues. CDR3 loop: CASRNSGGVYEQFF. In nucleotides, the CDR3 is TGTGCCAGCAGGAATAGCGGGGGGGTCTATGAGCAGTTCTTC.

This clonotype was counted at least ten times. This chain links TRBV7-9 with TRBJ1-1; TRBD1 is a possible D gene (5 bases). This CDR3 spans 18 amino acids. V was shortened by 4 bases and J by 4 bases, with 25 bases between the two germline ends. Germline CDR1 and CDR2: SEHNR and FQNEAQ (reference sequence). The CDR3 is CASSSNYRTHGTFTEAFF. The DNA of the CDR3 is TGTGCCAGCAGCTCCAATTACAGGACACATGGAACGTTCACTGAAGCTTTCTTT. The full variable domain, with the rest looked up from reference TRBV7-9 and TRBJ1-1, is DTGVSQNPRHKITKRGQNVTFRCDPISEHNRLYWYRQTLGQGPEFLTYFQNEAQLEKSRLLSDRFSAERPKGSFSTLEIQRTEQGDSAMYLCASSSNYRTHGTFTEAFFGQGTRLTVV.

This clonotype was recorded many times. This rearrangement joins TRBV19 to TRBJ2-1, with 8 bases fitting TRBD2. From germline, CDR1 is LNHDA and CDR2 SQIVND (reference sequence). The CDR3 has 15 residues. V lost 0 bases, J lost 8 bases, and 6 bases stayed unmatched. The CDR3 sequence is CASSIEGGGRHEQFF. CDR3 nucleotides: TGTGCCAGTAGTATAGAGGGGGGCGGGAGGCATGAGCAGTTCTTC. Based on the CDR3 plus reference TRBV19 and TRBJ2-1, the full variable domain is DGGITQSPKYLFRKEGQNVTLSCEQNLNHDAMYWYRQDPGQGLRLIYYSQIVNDFQKGDIAEGYSVSREKKESFPLTVTSAQKNPTAFYLCASSIEGGGRHEQFFGPGTRLTVL.

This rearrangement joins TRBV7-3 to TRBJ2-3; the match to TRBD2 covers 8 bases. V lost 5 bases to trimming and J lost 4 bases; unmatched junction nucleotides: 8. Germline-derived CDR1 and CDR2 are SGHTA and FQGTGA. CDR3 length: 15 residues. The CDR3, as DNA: TGTGCCAGCAGCCCAGCGGGAGACGGCTCAGATACGCAGTATTTT. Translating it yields CASSPAGDGSDTQYF.

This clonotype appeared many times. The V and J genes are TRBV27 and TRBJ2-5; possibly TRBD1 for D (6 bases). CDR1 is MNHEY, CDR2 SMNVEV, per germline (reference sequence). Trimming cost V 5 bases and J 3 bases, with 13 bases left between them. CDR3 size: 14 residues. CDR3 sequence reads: CASSNTGREETQYF. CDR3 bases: TGTGCCAGCAGTAATACAGGGCGGGAAGAGACCCAGTACTTC.

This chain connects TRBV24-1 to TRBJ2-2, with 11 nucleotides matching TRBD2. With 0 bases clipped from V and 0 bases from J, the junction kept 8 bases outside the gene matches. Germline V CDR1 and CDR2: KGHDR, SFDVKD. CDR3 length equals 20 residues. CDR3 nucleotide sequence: TGTGCCACCAGTGATTTGCCCGGGGTGACTAGCGGGGCGAACACCGGGGAGCTGTTTTTT. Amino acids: CATSDLPGVTSGANTGELFF.

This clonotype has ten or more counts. The CDR3 DNA is TGCAGTGCTAGAGATGAGCAGGGGGTGGCCACAGATACGCAGTATTTT. Translated, it gives CSARDEQGVATDTQYF. The chain joins TRBV20-1 to TRBJ2-3; 7 bases align to TRBD1. The germline V gene has CDR1 DFQATT and CDR2 SNEGSKA (reference sequence). This CDR3 spans 16 amino acids. V was pared by 0 bases and J by 2 bases, with 8 bases of the junction left unmatched.

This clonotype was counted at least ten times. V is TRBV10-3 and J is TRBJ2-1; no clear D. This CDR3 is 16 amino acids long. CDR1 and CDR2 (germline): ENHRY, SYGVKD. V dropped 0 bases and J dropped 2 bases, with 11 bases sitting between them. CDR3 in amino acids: CAISESGRLTYNEQFF. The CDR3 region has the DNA TGTGCCATCAGTGAGTCCGGGCGATTAACCTACAATGAGCAGTTCTTC.

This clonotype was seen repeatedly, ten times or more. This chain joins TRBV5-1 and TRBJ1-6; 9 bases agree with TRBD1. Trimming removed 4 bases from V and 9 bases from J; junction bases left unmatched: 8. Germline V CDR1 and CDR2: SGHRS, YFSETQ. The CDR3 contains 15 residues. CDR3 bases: TGCGCCAGCAGCGAATCACAGGGGGCGGGTTCACCCCTCCACTTT. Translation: CASSESQGAGSPLHF.

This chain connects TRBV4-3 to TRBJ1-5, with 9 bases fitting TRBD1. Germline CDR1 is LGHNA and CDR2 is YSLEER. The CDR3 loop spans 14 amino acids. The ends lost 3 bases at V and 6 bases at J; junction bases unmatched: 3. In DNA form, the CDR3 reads TGCGCCAGCAGCCACACAGGGGGCGGTCAGCCCCAGCATTTT. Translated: CASSHTGGGQPQHF.

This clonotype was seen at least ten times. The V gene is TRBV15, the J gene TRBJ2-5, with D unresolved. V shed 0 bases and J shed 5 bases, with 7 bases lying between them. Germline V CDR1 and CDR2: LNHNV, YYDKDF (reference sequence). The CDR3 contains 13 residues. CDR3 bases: TGTGCCACCAGCAGAGATCAACGGGAGACCCAGTACTTC. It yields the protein CATSRDQRETQYF.

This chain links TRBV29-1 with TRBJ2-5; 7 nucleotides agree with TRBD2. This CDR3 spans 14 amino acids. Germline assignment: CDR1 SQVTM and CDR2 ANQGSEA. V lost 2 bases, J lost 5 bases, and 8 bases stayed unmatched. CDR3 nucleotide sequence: TGCAGCGTTGAACTACGGACTAGTCGCGAGACCCAGTACTTC. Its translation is CSVELRTSRETQYF.

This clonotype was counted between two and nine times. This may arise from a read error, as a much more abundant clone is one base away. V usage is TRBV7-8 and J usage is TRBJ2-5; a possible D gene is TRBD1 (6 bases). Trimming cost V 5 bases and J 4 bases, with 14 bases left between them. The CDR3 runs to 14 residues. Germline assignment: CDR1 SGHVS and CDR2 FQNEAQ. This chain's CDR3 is CASSDRQLLETQYF. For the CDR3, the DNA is TGTGCCAGCAGCGACAGGCAACTTCTAGAGACCCAGTACTTC.

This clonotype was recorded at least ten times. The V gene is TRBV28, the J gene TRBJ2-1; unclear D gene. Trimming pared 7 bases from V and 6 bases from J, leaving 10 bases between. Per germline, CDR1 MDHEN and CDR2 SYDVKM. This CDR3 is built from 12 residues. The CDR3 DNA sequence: TGTGCCAGCACAGCAGGAATCAATGAGCAGTTCTTC. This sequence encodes CASTAGINEQFF.

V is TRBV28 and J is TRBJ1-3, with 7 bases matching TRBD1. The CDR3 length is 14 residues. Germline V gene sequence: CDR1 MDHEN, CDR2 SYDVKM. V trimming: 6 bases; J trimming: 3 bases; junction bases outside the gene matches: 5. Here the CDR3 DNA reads TGTGCCAGCAGGGAGGGGGCCAGTGGAAACACCATATATTTT. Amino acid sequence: CASREGASGNTIYF.

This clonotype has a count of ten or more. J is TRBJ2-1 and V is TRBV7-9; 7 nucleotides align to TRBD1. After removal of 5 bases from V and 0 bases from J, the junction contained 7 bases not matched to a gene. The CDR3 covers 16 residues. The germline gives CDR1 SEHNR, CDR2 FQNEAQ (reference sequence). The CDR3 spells CASSPRGLNSYNEQFF. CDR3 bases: TGTGCCAGCAGCCCGAGGGGGCTAAACTCCTACAATGAGCAGTTCTTC.